This T cell receptor (beta chain) was recorded in a study of response to subunit inactivated influenza vaccine. Study-wide results and limits: Authors suggested each seasonal influenza vaccination recruits few new T cells.

TCRdb reprocessed the RT-PCR reads via MiXCR and lists one record per CDR3 protein. Of 500,000 to 600,000 distinct CDR3 sequences in the sample, about 15% are singletons; the top ten hold over 2.5%. This clonotype occurred a few times. Its antigen is still unknown. Germline loops: CDR1 LNHNV, CDR2 YYDKDF (reference sequence). Trimming cost V 3 bases and J 6 bases, with 12 bases left between them. CDR3 length: 13 amino acids. This chain connects TRBV15 to TRBJ2-7, with D perhaps being TRBD1 or TRBD2 (5 bases each). Specimen: CD4+ T cells sorted from PBMCs, collected around 25 months after vaccination. The TCR was taken from a man aged 45-69 years who received an inactivated influenza vaccine. Here the CDR3 reads CATSRVGGSEQYF. In DNA form, the CDR3 reads TGTGCCACCAGCAGGGTTGGGGGAAGCGAGCAGTACTTC.